Reported below is one TCR beta chain. J lost 4 bases, V lost 4 bases, and 8 bases had no gene match. From germline, CDR1 is MDHEN and CDR2 SYDVKM. CDR3 length equals 16 residues. This entry comes from a study of blood T cell repertoires in COVID-19. Study-level information: Acute-phase and convalescent COVID-19 samples originated in the United States, Italy and Spain. T cells, B-cell-depleted T cells, or PBMCs supplied cDNA or gDNA.

In the study's own analysis: The authors estimated nucleated cell counts from reference gene primer amplification. Libraries were prepared by immunoSEQ multiplex PCR; TCRdb keeps only in-frame clonotypes and omits some of them. The DNA gave D and trimming, while V, J and clone size come from that table. The sample carries fewer than 200,000 clones, roughly 70% recorded once. The V and J genes are TRBV28 and TRBJ2-1; TRBD2 aligns across 9 bases. The source is a woman at least 80 years old with acute or convalescent COVID-19. Material for sequencing was peripheral blood. CDR3 nucleotides: TGTGCCAGCAGTTCGGGAGCGGGAGGACCATACAATGAGCAGTTCTTC. It encodes CASSSGAGGPYNEQFF.